This TCR beta chain came from a study of response to subunit inactivated influenza vaccine. Using its own MiXCR run on the RT-PCR reads, TCRdb lists one record per CDR3 protein. The sample gives around 540,000 distinct CDR3 sequences, 10% to 15% of which show up once; 10% is in the top ten. This clonotype was recorded a few times. Germline V CDR1 and CDR2: LNHNV, YYDKDF (reference sequence). The CDR3 runs 14 residues. The V gene end was trimmed by 8 bases and the J gene end by 6 bases; junction bases not matched to a gene: 10. The V call is TRBV15, the J call TRBJ1-5, with 7 bases aligning to TRBD1. This TCR was recovered from a man aged 45 to 65 who received an inactivated influenza vaccine. This material consisted of PBMCs from blood, taken on the day of vaccination. Here the CDR3 reads CATARRAGGQPQHF. CDR3 sequence (DNA): TGTGCCACCGCACGAAGGGCAGGGGGTCAGCCCCAGCATTTT.